This TCR beta chain was sequenced in a study of cytomegalovirus exposure and HLA in healthy donors. Whole-study findings and limits: The majority of CMV-associated TCR beta chains were reported as apparently HLA-restricted in a later analysis. TCR association rates varied by HLA locus in a later analysis, with DRB1 highest and HLA-C lowest.

This clone was detected only once. Its antigen is unidentified. Germline CDR1 is SGDLS and CDR2 is YYNGEE. V lost 4 bases to trimming and J lost 7 bases; unmatched junction nucleotides: 8. The CDR3 covers 14 residues. The PCR was carried out with 60 Vbeta primers and 13 Jbeta primers. Clones were sequenced by immunoSEQ multiplex PCR, and TCRdb holds only the in-frame ones, with some missing. The repertoire holds approximately 100,000 clones, with 64% as singletons. Sequenced sample: PBMCs. The gene calls are TRBV9 and TRBJ1-5; 7 nucleotides match TRBD1. This TCR came from a human donor in good health. CDR3 bases: TGTGCCAGCAGCCCTCGACAGGGATCGCAGCCCCAGCATTTT. Translated: CASSPRQGSQPQHF.